This T cell receptor beta chain was sequenced during a study of regulatory T cells in long-lasting Graves disease (dated by TCRdb to the early 2020s). Broadly, across the study: Patients with newly diagnosed Graves' disease had been on antithyroid drugs for under 3 months. Patients with persistent Graves' disease were compared with patients with newly diagnosed Graves' disease using TCR sequencing and RNA sequencing of peripheral blood. The study was conducted in China and was registered as a clinical trial. A total of about 33 samples underwent TCR sequencing: approximately 13 from persistent and around 20 from newly diagnosed Graves' disease patients.

The library was generated by multiplex PCR. The reads were generated on an Illumina HiSeq 4000. TCR beta libraries were built with iRepertoire HTBI primers and Arm-PCR amplification of CDR3 regions. Before sequencing, the PCR products went through gel purification. The authors processed their data as follows. A total of 62 TRBV and 14 TRBJ segments were identified across samples and were used for gene usage analysis of CDR3 amino acid clonotypes. COPE and FqMerger were used to merge filtered high-quality paired reads into contigs. BLAST was used to align contigs to IMGT TRBV, TRBD and TRBJ reference genes, and CDR3 was defined according to IMGT. Any clonotype with a frequency above 0.1% was counted as a highly expanded clone. Repertoire diversity was measured by Shannon entropy, and V-J evenness by the Gini coefficient. Clonotypes shared by more than one individual were considered public. TCRdb handled the public reads itself, with Q25 trimming in fastp and clone calling in MiXCR, and kept productive beta chains. Identical CDR3 protein sequences are pooled into one entry, listed with their most common genes and DNA. None of the V and J calls come from the authors' own analysis; TCRdb made them. This sample holds some 330,000 distinct CDR3 sequences; around 11% were observed only once. The ten largest clonotypes hold 15% to 20% of the sample.

This clonotype was seen ten or more times. Its antigen is unknown. Base qualities are not provided; no much larger clone lies one nucleotide away. The research as a whole found: As a limitation, the authors acknowledged that the small sample size may reduce accuracy. Compared with newly diagnosed patients, persistent Graves' disease patients had lower TCR Shannon entropy and fewer highly expanded clones, which suggests clonal expansion. Sequencing and analysis were restricted to the TCR beta chain. Only peripheral blood was studied, because thyroid tissue, the primary lesion, was inaccessible. More public clonotypes were shared among persistent patients (under 3,000) than among newly diagnosed patients (more than 950). TRBV28, TRBJ1-2 and TRBJ2-5 were preferentially used in persistent disease, while TRBV20-1 and TRBJ2-1 were favored in newly diagnosed disease.

The time point label, as the study defines it: newly diagnosed GD, antithyroid drugs for less than 3 months. RNA was extracted from PBMCs in TRIzol for both TCR sequencing and RNA sequencing. The diagnosis of Graves' disease followed American Thyroid Association guidelines. Recruitment of patients was carried out at an endocrinology department in Xi'an, China. Each patient gave about 10 milliliters of peripheral blood, collected in an EDTA anticoagulant tube. Ficoll Paque Plus density gradient separation was used to isolate PBMCs, and no additional T cell sorting was done. An Agilent 2100 Bioanalyzer and agarose gel were used to check RNA quality, while a NanoDrop 2000 measured RNA concentration. V is shortened by 1 base, J by 7 bases, and the region joining them spans 7 bases. CDR1 and CDR2 were assigned from the germline V gene (reference sequence) as DFQATT and SNEGSKA. The cysteine opens and the phenylalanine closes a CDR3 of 11 amino acids. Kept here is only the CDR3 DNA, which spans 33 bases and is read in frame from base 1.

The data also belong to a second study, concerning T cells in Graves' hyperthyroidism and ophthalmopathy. The second study reports: A patient counted as having stable Graves' hyperthyroidism if no progression to ophthalmopathy occurred over 18 months of follow-up. Hyperthyroidism patients were aged 18 to 65 years and newly diagnosed, with disease duration of less than 2 months. Patients with uncontrolled infections, other autoimmune diseases, pregnancy or lactation were excluded. Diagnoses relied on clinical symptoms, serum thyroxine and TRAb, thyroid ultrasound and orbital computed tomography. The TCR CDR3 was subjected to a first round of RT-PCR using the HTBI primer set and the Qiagen OneStep RT-PCR kit. Most expanded thyroid clonotypes (frequency above 0.001) were also detected in blood, a finding suggesting that blood repertoires may reflect thyroid immune responses. In cross-validation, a model built on a 13 V-J signature told ophthalmopathy apart from stable hyperthyroidism with 85% to 90% sensitivity and approximately 84% specificity, and in testing the same model reached 80%/75%. In validation, the model predicted progression to ophthalmopathy with around 71% sensitivity and 72% to 85% specificity, a median of about 6 months before onset. A discovery cohort of roughly 100 patients, roughly 45 with Graves' ophthalmopathy and about 58 with stable Graves' hyperthyroidism, was used to find distinguishing TCR V-J signatures. Prospective prediction of ophthalmopathy was tested in an independent validation cohort of approximately 19 hyperthyroidism patients and 17 patients who later progressed to ophthalmopathy. For training and testing, the 100 or so patients in the discovery cohort were randomly divided in a 7:3 ratio. The study also compared thyroid tissue and blood T-cell repertoires from several Graves' hyperthyroidism patients. After blood sampling, hyperthyroidism patients were treated with methimazole at a starting dose of 30 mg daily, and ophthalmopathy patients were treated with high-dose intravenous methylprednisolone. A second multiplex PCR round built the libraries, followed by size selection and purification. Paired-end sequencing of the libraries was performed with 100 bp reads on an Illumina HiSeq2000. SOAPnuke was used to process the raw data, with reads discarded if the reads contained adapters or uncalled bases, had a mean Phred below 15, or lacked an exact constant-primer or identifier match. COPE v1.2.5 was used to merge high-quality paired reads, and clonotypes were defined as unique nucleotide sequences. MiTCR v1.1 was used to align the clonotypes against IMGT TRBV, TRBD and TRBJ reference segments. The analysis was restricted to V-J combinations with a frequency above 0.0001, which together covered 99.2% of the repertoires. A TCS score was defined as the ratio of F50 (clonal expansion) to E x V (chaos), with BLOSUM62-based TCRdist applied between CDR3 peptides within each V-J. Welch's t-statistics and random forest reduced roughly 530 V-J features to 13, which were used in a naive Bayes classifier (R e1071). No statistical method was used to set the sample size in advance, and investigators knew the group allocation. According to the paper, TCR Vbeta CDR3 sequencing was carried out on approximately 140 peripheral blood samples, which came from around 43 ophthalmopathy, 80 or so hyperthyroidism and approximately 17 progressor patients.

The clonotype comes from a woman younger than 35 with Graves disease. Donor details come from another sample of the same person, matched by shared clones. The sequence joins TRBV20-1 to TRBJ1-1, with the D segment identity uncertain. Sequencing used peripheral blood mononuclear cells (PBMCs), obtained at new diagnosis, from a patient treated with antithyroid drugs. The base sequence is TGCAGTGCTAGAGCAGGTTATGAAGCTTTCTTT. This sequence encodes CSARAGYEAFF.